This T cell receptor beta chain originates from a study of tumor-infiltrating lymphocytes in oesophageal squamous cell carcinoma. This CDR3 comprises 17 residues. Germline-derived CDR1 and CDR2 are SEHNR and FQNEAQ (reference sequence). The trim removed 4 bases at V and 4 bases at J, leaving 9 bases unmatched. Via MiXCR, TCRdb re-called the PCR reads, giving one row per CDR3 protein. The data show under 11,000 distinct CDR3 sequences, with approximately 58% seen just once and 25% to 30% held by the top ten. Sequenced sample: esophageal tumor tissue. The sequence was obtained from a female donor with esophageal squamous cell carcinoma. This chain connects TRBV7-9 to TRBJ2-1, with TRBD2 identical over 11 bases. The DNA for the CDR3 is TGTGCCAGCAGCTCCCTGGGGCTAGCGGGAGGTTACAATGAGCAGTTCTTC. This gives the protein CASSSLGLAGGYNEQFF.